This entry is about one TCR beta chain. The method was immunoSEQ multiplex PCR; TCRdb's version includes in-frame clones alone and lacks a portion of them. Among about 500,000 clones listed, roughly 91% were seen once. The CDR3 extends over 15 amino acids. Germline values: CDR1 LNHDA, CDR2 SQIVND (reference sequence). With 4 bases clipped from V and 6 bases from J, the junction kept 7 bases outside the gene matches. Seattle participants joined during active infection and were tracked over time. The data were taken from a study of blood T cell repertoires in COVID-19. In the study overall: Spain, Italy and the United States supplied samples that represented acute and convalescent COVID-19. PBMCs, B-cell-depleted T cells, or T cells provided the cDNA or gDNA that made up the material.

Sequencing used peripheral blood. The TCR was taken from a woman aged 50 to 60 with COVID-19, enrolled during active disease. The V gene is TRBV19, the J gene TRBJ1-1; TRBD1 matches 11 bases. The CDR3 nucleotides read TGTGCCAGTAGTAATATTGGACAGGGGGCCCCTGAAGCTTTCTTT. Protein: CASSNIGQGAPEAFF.